This T cell receptor beta chain was obtained from a study of response to subunit inactivated influenza vaccine. TCRdb redid the calling of the RT-PCR reads with MiXCR, one entry per CDR3 protein. This sample carries about 780,000 distinct CDR3 sequences, 15% to 20% of them seen once, and the ten largest clones take roughly 11%. This CDR3 region has 15 residues. Trimming took 5 bases from V and 0 from J; bases not matched to a gene: 3. Germline V lookup: CDR1 LNHNV, CDR2 YYDKDF (reference sequence). This TCR was recovered from a man over 45 who received an inactivated influenza vaccine. The sample here was PBMCs from blood, taken around 5 days after vaccination. The V call is TRBV15, the J call TRBJ1-3; 8 bases are a match to TRBD1. This CDR3 reads CATSGQGYSGNTIYF. The DNA of the CDR3 is TGTGCCACCAGCGGACAGGGCTACTCTGGAAACACCATATATTTT.